The rows below give T cell receptor beta chains drawn from one sample of a study of blood T cell repertoires in COVID-19. Assay used: immunoSEQ multiplex PCR; TCRdb lists only in-frame clones, some missing. Among 83,000 or so clones, roughly four fifths were seen once, and the ten largest hold 21%. Source material: peripheral blood. These receptors all come from a human donor in a cohort sampled during active COVID-19. Both conserved end residues are part of each CDR3.

CASSLGLAGMSYEQYF	TRBV5-1	TRBJ2-7
CASSYIGGAAEAFF	TRBV6-2/TRBV6-3	TRBJ1-1
CASSESTNGAQYF	TRBV10-1	TRBJ2-5
CASSPDGIPYEQYF	TRBV18	TRBJ2-7
CASSPTSGGGYNEQFF	TRBV18	TRBJ2-1
CASSPSTGYYNSPLHF	TRBV18	TRBJ1-6
CASRAYQGGYTF	TRBV3-1/TRBV3-2	TRBJ1-2
CASSPQTGSYLYNEQFF	TRBV9	TRBJ2-1
CASSRIAGGSYEQYF	TRBV5-8	TRBJ2-7
CASTARTGVTEAFF	TRBV11-3	TRBJ1-1
CASSATGVVGAFF	TRBV2	TRBJ1-1
CASSEGGARGTEAFF	TRBV25-1	TRBJ1-1
CASSRPASWTGGNEQFF	TRBV28	TRBJ2-1
CASSLKVGLGSEAFF	TRBV13	TRBJ1-1
CASSYGGGAQETQYF	TRBV6-5	TRBJ2-5
CASSTTGQDTGELFF	TRBV28	TRBJ2-2
CASSPWTDYYGYTF	TRBV3-1/TRBV3-2	TRBJ1-2
CASSTPGGYSNQPQHF	TRBV6-6	TRBJ1-5
CASSPARRAGGYTF	TRBV3-1/TRBV3-2	TRBJ1-2
CASSTQSYGYTF	TRBV19	TRBJ1-2
CASSSDSVRTEAFF	TRBV18	TRBJ1-1
CASSPDSRTNTEAFF	TRBV11-2	TRBJ1-1
CASRGTGYEQYF	TRBV28	TRBJ2-7
CASSLGTLANTGELFF	TRBV7-7	TRBJ2-2
CASSEGGASPLHF	TRBV10-1	TRBJ1-6
CASSDNEGASGNTIYF	TRBV3-1/TRBV3-2	TRBJ1-3
CASSSQGANSGANVLTF	TRBV4-2	TRBJ2-6
CASSLLTGSSEKLFF	TRBV3-1/TRBV3-2	TRBJ1-4
CASSLYSGNTEAFF	TRBV7-9	TRBJ1-1
CASRLGTSGAFF	TRBV6-5	TRBJ1-1
CASSPIQTGRNTEAFF	TRBV18	TRBJ1-1
CASSWTGLQETQYF	TRBV2	TRBJ2-5
CATSRVGGGPTGELFF	TRBV15	TRBJ2-2
CATRDTGYNEQFF	TRBV27	TRBJ2-1
CASSLAGYNSPLHF	TRBV5-1	TRBJ1-6
CASSPRDFSYNEQFF	TRBV27	TRBJ2-1
CASSLWAGLSYEQYF	TRBV5-5	TRBJ2-7
CASRGGRDRAIEQYF	TRBV19	TRBJ2-7
CATGGGSAGNTIYF	TRBV7-2	TRBJ1-3
CASGIRYEQYF	TRBV12-5	TRBJ2-7
CASSYPSGPLGYEQYF	TRBV6-5	TRBJ2-7
CASSHRRDGGYTEAFF	TRBV2	TRBJ1-1